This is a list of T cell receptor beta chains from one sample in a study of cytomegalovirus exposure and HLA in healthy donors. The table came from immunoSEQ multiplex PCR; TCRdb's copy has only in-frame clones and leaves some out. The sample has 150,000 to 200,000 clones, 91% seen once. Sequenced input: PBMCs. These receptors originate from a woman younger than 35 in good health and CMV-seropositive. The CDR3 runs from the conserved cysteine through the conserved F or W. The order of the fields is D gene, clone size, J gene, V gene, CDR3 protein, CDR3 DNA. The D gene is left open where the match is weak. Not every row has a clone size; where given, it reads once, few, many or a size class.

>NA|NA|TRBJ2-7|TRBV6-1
CASSEAGIPGLYEQYF
TGTGCCAGCAGTGAAGCAGGGATTCCGGGGTTATACGAACAGTACTTC
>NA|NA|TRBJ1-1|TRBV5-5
CASSLLLIARGENTEAFF
TGTGCCAGCAGCTTGCTATTGATAGCACGAGGCGAGAACACTGAAGCTTTCTTT
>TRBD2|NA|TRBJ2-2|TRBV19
CASSMMERGDTGELFF
TGTGCCAGTAGTATGATGGAGCGGGGGGACACCGGGGAGCTGTTTTTT
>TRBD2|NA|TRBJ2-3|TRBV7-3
CASSSGLAPDTQYF
TGTGCCAGCAGCTCGGGACTAGCCCCGGATACGCAGTATTTT
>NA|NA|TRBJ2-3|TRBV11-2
CASSLVGGGLDTQYF
TGTGCCAGCAGCTTAGTAGGGGGGGGCCTAGATACGCAGTATTTT
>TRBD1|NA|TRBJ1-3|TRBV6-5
CASRTGTGNTIYF
TGTGCCAGCAGGACAGGGACTGGAAACACCATATATTTT
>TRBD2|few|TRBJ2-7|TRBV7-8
CASSPRLSEEAGTSF
TGTGCCAGCAGCCCCCGTTTGTCCGAAGAAGCGGGGACCTCCTTC
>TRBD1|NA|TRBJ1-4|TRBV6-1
CASSASGTGDEKLFF
TGTGCCAGCAGTGCGTCCGGGACAGGGGATGAAAAACTGTTTTTT
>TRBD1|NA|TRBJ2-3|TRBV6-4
CASSAGQGATDTQYF
TGTGCCAGCAGTGCCGGACAGGGGGCGACAGATACGCAGTATTTT
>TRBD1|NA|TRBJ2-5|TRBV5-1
CASSEGGTGAGETQYF
TGCGCCAGCAGCGAGGGTGGGACAGGGGCTGGAGAGACCCAGTACTTC
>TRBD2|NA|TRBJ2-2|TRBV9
CASSPWTSSTGELFF
TGTGCCAGCAGCCCTTGGACTAGTTCGACCGGGGAGCTGTTTTTT
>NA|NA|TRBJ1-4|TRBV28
CASSSSASRYQEKLFF
TGTGCCAGCAGTTCCTCGGCGTCCAGGTACCAGGAAAAACTGTTTTTT
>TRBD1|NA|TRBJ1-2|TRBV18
CASSLGQAYGYTF
TGTGCCAGCTCCCTCGGACAGGCTTATGGCTACACCTTC
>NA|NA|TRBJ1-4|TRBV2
CASSLRGEGNGEKLFF
TGTGCCAGCAGTCTCCGAGGGGAGGGGAACGGTGAAAAACTGTTTTTT
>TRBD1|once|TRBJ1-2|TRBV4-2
CASSSGGDGYTF
TGTGCCAGCAGCTCAGGGGGTGATGGCTACACCTTC
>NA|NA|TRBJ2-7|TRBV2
CASLDIAYEQYF
TGTGCCAGTCTGGACATAGCCTACGAGCAGTACTTC
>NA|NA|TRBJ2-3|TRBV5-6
CASSFQGPDTQYF
TGTGCCAGCAGCTTTCAGGGTCCAGATACGCAGTATTTT
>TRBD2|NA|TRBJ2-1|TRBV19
CASSDLAGGLSEQFF
TGTGCCAGTAGCGACTTAGCGGGAGGGTTAAGTGAGCAGTTCTTC
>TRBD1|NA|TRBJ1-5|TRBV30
CAWSVLRTGINQPQHF
TGTGCCTGGAGTGTACTTAGGACAGGGATCAATCAGCCCCAGCATTTT
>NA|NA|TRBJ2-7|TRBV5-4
CASSLLPGLSYEQYF
TGTGCCAGCAGCTTGTTACCGGGGTTATCCTACGAGCAGTACTTC
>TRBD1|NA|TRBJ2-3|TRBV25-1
CASSAWDRNTDTQYF
TGTGCCAGCAGTGCCTGGGACAGAAACACAGATACGCAGTATTTT
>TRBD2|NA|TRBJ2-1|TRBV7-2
CASTPLADSYNEQFF
TGTGCCAGCACCCCCCTAGCGGACTCCTACAATGAGCAGTTCTTC
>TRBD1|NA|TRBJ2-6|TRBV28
CASSPRGLRPSGANVLTF
TGTGCCAGCAGTCCCAGGGGGCTCCGACCCTCTGGGGCCAACGTCCTGACTTTC
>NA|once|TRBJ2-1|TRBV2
CASSIVSVNEQFF
TGTGCCAGCAGTATAGTTTCGGTTAATGAGCAGTTCTTC
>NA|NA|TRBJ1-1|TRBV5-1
CASSLFWNADTEAFF
TGCGCCAGCAGCTTGTTCTGGAATGCGGACACTGAAGCTTTCTTT
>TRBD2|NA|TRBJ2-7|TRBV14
CASSQGTSGNSYEQYF
TGTGCCAGCAGCCAAGGGACTAGCGGCAACTCCTACGAGCAGTACTTC
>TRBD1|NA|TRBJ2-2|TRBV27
CASSRTGGSGELFF
TGTGCCAGCAGTCGGACAGGGGGGTCCGGGGAGCTGTTTTTT
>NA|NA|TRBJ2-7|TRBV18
CASSPTGRSGYEQYF
TGTGCCAGCTCACCGACAGGGAGGTCAGGATACGAGCAGTACTTC